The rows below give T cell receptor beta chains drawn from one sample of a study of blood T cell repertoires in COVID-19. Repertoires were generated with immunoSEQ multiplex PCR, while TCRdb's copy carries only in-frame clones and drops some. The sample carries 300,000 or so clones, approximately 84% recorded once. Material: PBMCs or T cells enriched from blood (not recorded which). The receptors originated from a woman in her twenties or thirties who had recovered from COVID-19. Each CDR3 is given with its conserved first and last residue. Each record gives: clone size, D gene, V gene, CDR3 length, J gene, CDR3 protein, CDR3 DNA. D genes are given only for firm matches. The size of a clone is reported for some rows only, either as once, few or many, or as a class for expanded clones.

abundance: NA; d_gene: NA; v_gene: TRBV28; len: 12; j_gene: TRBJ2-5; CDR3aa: CASSFELQTQYF; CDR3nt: TGTGCCAGCAGTTTCGAGCTGCAGACCCAGTACTTC
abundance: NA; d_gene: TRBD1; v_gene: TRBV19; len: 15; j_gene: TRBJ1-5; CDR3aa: CASSPDRVGNQPQHF; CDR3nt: TGTGCCAGTAGTCCGGACAGGGTAGGCAATCAGCCCCAGCATTTT
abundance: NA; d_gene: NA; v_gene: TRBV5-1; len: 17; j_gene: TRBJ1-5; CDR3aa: CASSLAVPERSNQPQHF; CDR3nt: TGCGCCAGCAGCTTGGCAGTCCCGGAGCGTAGCAATCAGCCCCAGCATTTT
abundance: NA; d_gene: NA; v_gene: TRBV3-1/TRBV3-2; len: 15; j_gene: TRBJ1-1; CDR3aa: CASSPLQGSHTEAFF; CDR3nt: TGTGCCAGCAGCCCTCTACAGGGATCACACACTGAAGCTTTCTTT
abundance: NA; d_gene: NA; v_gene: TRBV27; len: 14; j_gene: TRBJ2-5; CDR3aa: CASRPQLEQETQYF; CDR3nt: TGTGCCAGCAGACCACAGTTAGAGCAAGAGACCCAGTACTTC
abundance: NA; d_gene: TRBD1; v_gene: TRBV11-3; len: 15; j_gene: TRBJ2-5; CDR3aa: CASSYGTGGAETQYF; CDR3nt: TGTGCCAGCAGCTACGGGACAGGGGGCGCAGAGACCCAGTACTTC
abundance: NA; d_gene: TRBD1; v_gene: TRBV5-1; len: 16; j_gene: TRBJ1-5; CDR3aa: CASSYGTGSSNQPQHF; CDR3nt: TGCGCCAGCAGCTACGGGACAGGGAGTAGCAATCAGCCCCAGCATTTT
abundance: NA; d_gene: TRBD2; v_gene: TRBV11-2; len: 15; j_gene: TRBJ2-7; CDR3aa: CASSQEAGGPYEQYF; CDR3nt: TGTGCCAGCAGCCAGGAGGCGGGGGGGCCGTACGAGCAGTACTTC
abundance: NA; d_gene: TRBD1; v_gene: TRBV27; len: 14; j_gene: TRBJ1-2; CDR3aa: CASSPTGGFYGYTF; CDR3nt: TGTGCCAGCAGTCCTACAGGGGGCTTCTATGGCTACACCTTC
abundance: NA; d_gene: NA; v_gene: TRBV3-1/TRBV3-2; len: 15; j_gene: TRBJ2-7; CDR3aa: CASSYFTGTPYEQYF; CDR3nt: TGTGCCAGCAGCTATTTCACAGGGACCCCCTACGAGCAGTACTTC
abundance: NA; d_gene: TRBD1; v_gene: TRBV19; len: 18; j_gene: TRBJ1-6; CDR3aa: CASSKSPGQGGYNSPLHF; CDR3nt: TGTGCCAGTAGTAAAAGTCCGGGACAGGGGGGCTATAATTCACCCCTCCACTTT
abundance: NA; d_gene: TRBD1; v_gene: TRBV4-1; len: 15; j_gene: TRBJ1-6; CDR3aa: CASSQEDRGNSPLHF; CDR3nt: TGCGCCAGCAGCCAAGAGGACAGGGGTAATTCACCCCTCCACTTT
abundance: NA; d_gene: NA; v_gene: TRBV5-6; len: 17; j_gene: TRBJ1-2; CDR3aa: CASSSDLQTRPANGYTF; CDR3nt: TGTGCCAGCAGCTCAGACCTCCAGACAAGGCCCGCAAATGGCTACACCTTC
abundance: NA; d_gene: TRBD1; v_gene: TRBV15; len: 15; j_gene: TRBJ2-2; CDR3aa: CATSKGTGAAGELFF; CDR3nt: TGTGCCACCAGCAAAGGGACAGGGGCAGCCGGGGAGCTGTTTTTT
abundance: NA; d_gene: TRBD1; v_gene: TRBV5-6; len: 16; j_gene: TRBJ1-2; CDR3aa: CASSTGQHGANYGYTF; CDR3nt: TGTGCCAGCAGCACGGGACAGCATGGAGCTAACTATGGCTACACCTTC
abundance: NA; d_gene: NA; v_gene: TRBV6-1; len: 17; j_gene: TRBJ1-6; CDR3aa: CASSEFPPSSYNSPLHF; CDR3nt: TGTGCCAGCAGTGAATTTCCGCCGAGCTCCTATAATTCACCCCTCCACTTT
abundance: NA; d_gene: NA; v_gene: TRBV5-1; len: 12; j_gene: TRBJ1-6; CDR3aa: CASSRDDGALHF; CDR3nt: TGCGCCAGCAGCCGTGACGACGGAGCCCTCCACTTT
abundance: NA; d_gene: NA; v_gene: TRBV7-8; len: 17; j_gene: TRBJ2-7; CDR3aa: CASSLEITGDKGHEQYF; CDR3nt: TGTGCCAGCAGCTTAGAAATCACAGGAGATAAGGGCCACGAGCAGTACTTC
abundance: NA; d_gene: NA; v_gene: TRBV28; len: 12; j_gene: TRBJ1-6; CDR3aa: CASSSGNSPLHF; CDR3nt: TGTGCCAGCAGTTCGGGGAATTCACCCCTCCACTTT
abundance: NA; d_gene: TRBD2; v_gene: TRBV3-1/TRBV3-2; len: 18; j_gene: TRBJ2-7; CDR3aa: CASSQVTSGGHKIYEQYF; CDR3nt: TGTGCCAGCAGCCAAGTAACTAGCGGGGGCCACAAAATTTACGAGCAGTACTTC
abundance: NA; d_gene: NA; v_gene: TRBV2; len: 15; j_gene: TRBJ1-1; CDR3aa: CASSEINFSNTEAFF; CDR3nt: TGTGCCAGCAGTGAGATTAACTTCTCGAACACTGAAGCTTTCTTT
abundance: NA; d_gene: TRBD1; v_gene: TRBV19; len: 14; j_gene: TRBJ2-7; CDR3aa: CASSPGQGNYEQYF; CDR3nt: TGTGCCAGTAGTCCAGGACAGGGGAACTACGAGCAGTACTTC
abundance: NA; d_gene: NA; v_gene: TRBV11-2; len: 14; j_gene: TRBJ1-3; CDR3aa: CASSLGVSGNTIYF; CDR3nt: TGTGCCAGCAGCTTAGGAGTTTCTGGAAACACCATATATTTT
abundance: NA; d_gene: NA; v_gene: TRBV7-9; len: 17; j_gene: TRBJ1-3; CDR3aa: CASSPPRRQGSGNTIYF; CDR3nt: TGTGCCAGCAGCCCCCCCCGGCGGCAGGGGAGTGGAAACACCATATATTTT
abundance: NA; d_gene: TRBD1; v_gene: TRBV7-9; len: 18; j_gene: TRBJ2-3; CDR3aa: CASSSVWPQGPSTDTQYF; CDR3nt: TGTGCCAGCAGCTCCGTCTGGCCACAGGGGCCGAGCACAGATACGCAGTATTTT
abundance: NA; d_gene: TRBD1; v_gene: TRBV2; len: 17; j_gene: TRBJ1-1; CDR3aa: CASRPRGQDRMNTEAFF; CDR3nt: TGTGCCAGCAGACCCCGCGGACAGGACAGAATGAACACTGAAGCTTTCTTT
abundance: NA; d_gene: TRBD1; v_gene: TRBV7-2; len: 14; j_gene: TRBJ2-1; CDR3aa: CASSPRQGRDEQFF; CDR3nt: TGTGCCAGCAGCCCCCGACAGGGACGGGATGAGCAGTTCTTC
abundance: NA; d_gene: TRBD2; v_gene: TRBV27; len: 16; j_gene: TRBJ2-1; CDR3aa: CASSPLTSGGRDEQFF; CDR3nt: TGTGCCAGCAGTCCTCTGACTAGCGGGGGGCGGGATGAGCAGTTCTTC
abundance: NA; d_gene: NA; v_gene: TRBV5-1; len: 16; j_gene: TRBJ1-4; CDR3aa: CASSRAEVDSNEKLFF; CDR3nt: TGCGCCAGCAGCCGAGCCGAGGTGGACAGTAATGAAAAACTGTTTTTT
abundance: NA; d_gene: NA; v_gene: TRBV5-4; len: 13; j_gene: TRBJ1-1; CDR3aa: CASSLEGSTEAFF; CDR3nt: TGTGCCAGCAGCTTGGAGGGGTCTACTGAAGCTTTCTTT
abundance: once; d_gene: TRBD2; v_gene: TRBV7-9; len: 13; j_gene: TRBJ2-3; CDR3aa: CASSEGSGGRRYF; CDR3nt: TGTGCCAGCAGCGAAGGTAGCGGGGGGCGGCGGTATTTT
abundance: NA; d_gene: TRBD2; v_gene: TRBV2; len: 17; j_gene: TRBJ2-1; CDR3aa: CASILWTSGGRYNEQFF; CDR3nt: TGTGCCAGCATCCTCTGGACTAGCGGGGGCCGTTACAATGAGCAGTTCTTC
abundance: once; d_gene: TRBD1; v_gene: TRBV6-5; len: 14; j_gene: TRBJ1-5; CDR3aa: CASSTDRNNQPQHF; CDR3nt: TGTGCCAGCAGTACGGACAGGAACAATCAGCCCCAGCATTTT
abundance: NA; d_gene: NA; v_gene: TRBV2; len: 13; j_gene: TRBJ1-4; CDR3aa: CASSEQVNRKLFF; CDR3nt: TGTGCCAGCAGTGAACAGGTCAATCGAAAACTGTTTTTT
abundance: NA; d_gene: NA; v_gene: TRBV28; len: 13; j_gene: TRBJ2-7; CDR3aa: CASSGGANYEQYF; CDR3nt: TGTGCCAGCAGTGGGGGGGCAAACTACGAGCAGTACTTC
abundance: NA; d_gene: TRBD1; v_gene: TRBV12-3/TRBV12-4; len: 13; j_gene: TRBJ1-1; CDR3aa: CASTLDRGAYAFF; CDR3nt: TGTGCCAGCACCCTGGACAGGGGGGCTTATGCTTTCTTT